The 13 T cell receptor beta chains given below trace back to one sample, sequenced in a study of blood T cell repertoires in COVID-19. Only in-frame clones appear in the TCRdb table, and some are missing; sequencing was by immunoSEQ multiplex PCR. This sample yields 17,000 or so clones, of which over 65% are seen a single time; around a fifth belongs to the top ten. The specimen was peripheral blood. The source of these receptors is a man in his sixties with active or convalescent COVID-19.

The rearrangement uses TRBV2 and TRBJ2-3, with D perhaps matching TRBD1 (5 bases). Germline loops: CDR1 SNHLY, CDR2 FYNNEI. Trimming removed 6 bases from V and 9 bases from J, with 13 bases in between. The length of the CDR3 is 12 residues. DNA of the CDR3: TGTGCCAGCAGGGTGGGGCAGGTGACGCAGTATTTT. As protein: CASRVGQVTQYF.

This chain connects TRBV11-1 to TRBJ1-2; no reliable D call. Trimming cost V 2 bases and J 0 bases, with 7 bases left between them. The CDR3 runs 14 residues. CDR1 and CDR2 from the germline V gene are SGHAT and FQDESV (reference sequence). The CDR3 here is CASSLNGPNYGYTF. CDR3 nucleotide sequence: TGTGCCAGCAGCTTAAATGGGCCTAACTATGGCTACACCTTC.

The chain joins TRBV10-2 to TRBJ1-1; 9 bases match TRBD1. V dropped 7 bases and J dropped 3; count of bases not matched to a gene: 6. This CDR3 region has 14 residues. The germline gives CDR1 WSHSY, CDR2 SAAADI. The CDR3 here is CASIGQGRYTEAFF. The CDR3 DNA reads TGCGCCAGCATCGGACAGGGGCGGTACACTGAAGCTTTCTTT.

In its sample, this clone was seen a few times. This chain uses TRBV7-8 with TRBJ1-2; D unresolved. V was trimmed by 4 bases and J by 8 bases, leaving 11 bases between them. Germline-derived CDR1 and CDR2 are SGHVS and FQNEAQ. This CDR3 spans 12 amino acids. CDR3 in amino acids: CASSSRGFGYTF. DNA of the CDR3: TGTGCCAGCAGCTCTCGGGGATTCGGCTACACCTTC.

V and J are TRBV28 and TRBJ1-3; D is ambiguous. This CDR3 has 14 amino acids. Germline lookup yields CDR1 MDHEN and CDR2 SYDVKM. V gave up 3 bases and J gave up 4 bases, with 10 bases separating them. The CDR3 DNA reads as TGTGCCAGCAGTTTCCCCCAGGCCGGAAACACCATATATTTT. Translated: CASSFPQAGNTIYF.

The chain is built from TRBV5-1 and TRBJ2-5; 9 bases agree with TRBD1. V dropped 4 bases and J dropped 4; count of bases not matched to a gene: 8. The CDR3 sequence is 15 residues long. Germline lookup yields CDR1 SGHRS and CDR2 YFSETQ. Written as DNA, the CDR3 is TGCGCCAGCAGCCCACAGGGGGCCGGCACAGAGACCCAGTACTTC. Protein sequence: CASSPQGAGTETQYF.

V usage is TRBV2 and J usage is TRBJ1-1; TRBD1 matches 10 bases. From germline, CDR1 is SNHLY and CDR2 FYNNEI. V lost 8 bases and J lost 4; bases outside the gene matches: 16. The CDR3 is made up of 17 amino acids. CDR3 sequence (DNA): TGTGCCAGCGGAATCTGGGACAGGGGATCAACGGCCACTGAAGCTTTCTTT. This sequence encodes CASGIWDRGSTATEAFF.

The rearrangement joins TRBV3-1 (or the pseudogene TRBV3-2) to TRBJ2-7; a possible D gene is TRBD1 (5 bases). Germline CDR1 LGHDT, CDR2 YNNKEL (reference sequence). Trimming took off 1 base at V and 1 base at J, with 8 bases between the two ends. This CDR3 has 14 amino acids. CDR3 bases: TGTGCCAGCAGCCAAGGTCCAGGGTCCTACGAGCAGTACTTC. It encodes CASSQGPGSYEQYF.

This clone rates as medium-sized (0.01 to 0.1%). The rearrangement joins TRBV6-5 to TRBJ2-5, with D unresolved. Trimming cost V 6 bases and J 1 base, with 6 bases left between them. Germline V gene lookup returns CDR1 MNHEY and CDR2 SVGAGI. The CDR3 has 12 residues. In DNA form, the CDR3 reads TGTGCCAGCAGGAACTTCCAAGAGACCCAGTACTTC. Its translation: CASRNFQETQYF.

By share, this clone ranks as medium-sized (0.01 to 0.1%). The chain employs TRBV30 and TRBJ2-4, with 10 bases that match TRBD2. Germline CDR1 reads GTSNPN; CDR2 reads SVGIG (reference sequence). The junction had 6 bases not matched to a gene; V was cut back by 4 bases and J by 6 bases. The CDR3 totals 14 residues. The CDR3, as DNA: TGTGCCTGGATGTTAGCGGGAGGTTCAAACATTCAGTACTTC. Protein product: CAWMLAGGSNIQYF. Full variable domain (outside the CDR3, taken from reference TRBV30 and TRBJ2-4): SQTIHQWPATLVQPVGSPLSLECTVEGTSNPNLYWYRQAAGRGLQLLFYSVGIGQISSEVPQNLSASRPQDRQFILSSKKLLLSDSGFYLCAWMLAGGSNIQYFGAGTRLSVL.

The genes are TRBV6-5 and TRBJ2-7; D is unclear. CDR3 length equals 14 residues. Looked up from germline, CDR1 is MNHEY and CDR2 is SVGAGI. V was cut by 0 bases and J by 0 bases, with 6 bases left in between. As DNA, the CDR3 is TGTGCCAGCAGTTACTCTTGGAGCTCCTACGAGCAGTACTTC. This translates into CASSYSWSSYEQYF.

V usage is TRBV28 and J usage is TRBJ2-7, with TRBD2 identical over 11 bases. The CDR3 covers 16 residues. Per germline, CDR1 MDHEN and CDR2 SYDVKM. The junction had 6 bases not matched to a gene; V was cut back by 4 bases and J by 1 base. The CDR3 region has the DNA TGTGCCAGCAGTTCAACTAGCGGGGGCCTTTCCTACGAGCAGTACTTC. Amino acid sequence: CASSSTSGGLSYEQYF. The entire variable domain, with the rest obtained from reference TRBV28 and TRBJ2-7, is as follows: DVKVTQSSRYLVKRTGEKVFLECVQDMDHENMFWYRQDPGLGLRLIYFSYDVKMKEKGDIPEGYSVSREKKERFSLILESASTNQTSMYLCASSSTSGGLSYEQYFGPGTRLTVT.

CDR3 amino acids: CASSQDRDRGYTF. In nucleotides, the CDR3 is TGTGCCAGCTCACAGGACAGGGATCGGGGCTACACCTTC. The V gene is TRBV18, the J gene TRBJ1-2, with TRBD1 matching over 8 bases. This CDR3 spans 13 amino acids. Germline V lookup: CDR1 KGHSH, CDR2 LQKENI. The V segment lost 4 bases and the J segment 8 bases; nucleotides outside the gene matches: 6.